A single sample gave rise to the 20 T cell receptor beta chains below, sequenced in a study of T cells in Graves' hyperthyroidism and ophthalmopathy (dated by TCRdb to between 2018 and 2021). The library was made by multiplex PCR. Sequencing was carried out with an Illumina HiSeq 2000. The TCR beta CDR3 regions were amplified from the RNA transcripts. The TCR CDR3 was subjected to a first round of RT-PCR using the HTBI primer set and the Qiagen OneStep RT-PCR kit. TCRdb's own reprocessing of the public reads used fastp at Q25 and MiXCR and kept productive beta chains. Rows with a matching CDR3 protein are joined into one entry that keeps the most common DNA and genes. Counted in this sample were approximately 870,000 distinct CDR3 sequences; about two fifths of them appeared once. The top ten constitute around 10% of the sample. The specimen sequenced was blood. These receptors all stem from a man aged 18 to 30 with Graves' hyperthyroidism.

This sequence joins TRBV6-5 and TRBJ1-3, with D perhaps matching TRBD1 (5 bases). Germline V gene lookup returns CDR1 MNHEY and CDR2 SVGAGI. Between the trimmed V and J ends, which lost 0 bases and 8 bases, there was a span of 11 bases. CDR3 size: 14 residues. The CDR3 loop is CASSYSAGRHTIYF. The CDR3 region has the DNA TGTGCCAGCAGTTACTCCGCAGGGCGGCACACCATATATTTT.

The chain couples TRBV5-1 to TRBJ2-2, with 9 positions matching TRBD1. The CDR3 spans 18 residues. Trimming at V came to 4 bases and at J to 0 bases, leaving 10 bases not matched to a gene. Germline V gene lookup returns CDR1 SGHRS and CDR2 YFSETQ. CDR3 amino acids: CASSMDRGLLANTGELFF. The CDR3 coding sequence is TGCGCCAGCAGCATGGACAGGGGTCTCCTCGCGAACACCGGGGAGCTGTTTTTT.

The CDR3 here is CASKTKDSPSYEQYF. CDR3 DNA: TGTGCCAGCAAAACCAAGGACTCTCCATCCTACGAGCAGTACTTC. This rearrangement joins TRBV6-5 to TRBJ2-7, with a weak D call TRBD2 (5 bases). This CDR3 region has 15 residues. Trimming cost V 7 bases and J 1 base, with 17 bases left between them. Germline V gives CDR1 MNHEY, CDR2 SVGAGI.

This clonotype was detected ten times or more. The rearrangement uses TRBV29-1 and TRBJ2-2, with TRBD1 identical over 7 bases. The CDR3 extends over 14 amino acids. V lost 6 bases to trimming and J lost 1 base; unmatched junction nucleotides: 5. Germline CDR1 reads SQVTM; CDR2 reads ANQGSEA. The CDR3 DNA reads TGCAGCGTAACCGGGACAGTGAACACCGGGGAGCTGTTTTTT. Its translation is CSVTGTVNTGELFF.

This clonotype was observed many times. The chain links TRBV19 to TRBJ2-5; D not resolved. In germline, CDR1 is LNHDA, CDR2 SQIVND (reference sequence). CDR3 size: 13 residues. Trimming left V 3 bases short and J 2 bases short, with 7 bases between. The CDR3, as DNA: TGTGCCAGTAGTATGACGACGCAAGAGACCCAGTACTTC. It yields the protein CASSMTTQETQYF.

Comments on this clonotype: A much more abundant neighbour one base away suggests this may be a read error. CDR3 nucleotide sequence: TGCAGCGTTGAAGGCCGGTCCACTGAAGCTTTCTTT. Protein product: CSVEGRSTEAFF. This chain connects TRBV29-1 to TRBJ1-1; D is unresolved. Trimming stripped 1 base from V and 4 bases from J, with 7 bases between. CDR1 and CDR2 (germline): SQVTM, ANQGSEA. The CDR3 runs to 12 residues.

The chain combines TRBV4-1 with TRBJ1-1, with D unresolved. Per germline, CDR1 MGHRA and CDR2 YSYEKL. With 3 bases removed from V and 0 bases from J, the gap between germline ends came to 8 bases. CDR3 length equals 14 residues. CDR3 DNA sequence: TGCGCCAGCAGCCACTACTCCATGAACACTGAAGCTTTCTTT. Its translation: CASSHYSMNTEAFF.

This clonotype has ten or more counts. The CDR3 coding sequence is TGCAGTGCTGATGGACAGGAGAACACTGAAGCTTTCTTT. The encoded protein is CSADGQENTEAFF. The chain carries TRBV20-1 and TRBJ1-1; 7 positions match TRBD1. This CDR3 contains 13 residues. Losses at the gene ends were 5 bases for V and 1 base for J; bases not matched to a gene: 4. Per germline, CDR1 DFQATT and CDR2 SNEGSKA (reference sequence).

As regards this clonotype: The junction shows a germline mismatch at one end, possibly a read error. This sequence joins TRBV7-7 and TRBJ1-3; possible D gene TRBD1, 5 bases. There are 16 residues in the CDR3. The germline gives CDR1 SSHAT, CDR2 FNYEAQ (reference sequence). DNA of the CDR3: TGTGCTAGCAGCTTGGGGACTCCTAGCTCTGGAAACACCATATATTTT. Amino acid sequence: CASSLGTPSSGNTIYF. The whole variable domain, filled in from reference TRBV7-7 and TRBJ1-3, reads GAGVSQSPRYKVTKRGQDVTLRCDPISSHATLYWYQQALGQGPEFLTYFNYEAQPDKSGLPSDRFSAERPEGSISTLTIQRTEQRDSAMYRCASSLGTPSSGNTIYFGEGSWLTVV.

This clonotype was seen more than once but under ten times. The genes are TRBV2 and TRBJ2-2; 11 positions agree with TRBD1. The V segment lost 3 bases and the J segment 5 bases; nucleotides outside the gene matches: 5. The CDR3 is made up of 16 amino acids. CDR1 SNHLY and CDR2 FYNNEI come from the germline V gene. CDR3 DNA: TGTGCCAGCAGTGACGAGGGACAGGGGGGGACCGGGGAGCTGTTTTTT. Protein sequence: CASSDEGQGGTGELFF. Full variable domain (remainder filled in from reference TRBV2 and TRBJ2-2): EPEVTQTPSHQVTQMGQEVILRCVPISNHLYFYWYRQILGQKVEFLVSFYNNEISEKSEIFDDQFSVERPDGSNFTLKIRSTKLEDSAMYFCASSDEGQGGTGELFFGEGSRLTVL.

The chain couples TRBV10-3 to TRBJ2-3, with 7 positions matching TRBD1. This CDR3 spans 17 amino acids. Germline lookup yields CDR1 ENHRY and CDR2 SYGVKD. J lost 4 bases, V lost 0 bases, and 10 bases had no gene match. CDR3 DNA: TGTGCCATCAGTGAGTCCCCGACAGGGAAGCACGCAGATACGCAGTATTTT. This gives the protein CAISESPTGKHADTQYF.

The chain recombines TRBV7-2 with TRBJ2-7, with 12 positions matching TRBD2. V gave up 0 bases and J gave up 8 bases; unmatched junction bases: 11. CDR1 is SGHTA, CDR2 FQGNSA, per germline. This CDR3 has 17 residues. CDR3 DNA: TGTGCCAGCAGCTTAGCTCTAGCGGGAGGGGGTCGTGACAAGCAGTACTTC. Translating it yields CASSLALAGGGRDKQYF.

The sample holds a few counts of this clonotype. The rearrangement uses TRBV20-1 and TRBJ1-2, with D maybe TRBD1 (5 bases). Germline V gives CDR1 DFQATT, CDR2 SNEGSKA (reference sequence). The CDR3 is made up of 12 amino acids. Deletions cut 0 bases from V and 8 bases from J, with 10 bases between. CDR3 DNA sequence: TGCAGTGCTAGAGATTGGGGGACGGGCTACACCTTC. Translating gives CSARDWGTGYTF.

This clonotype was seen repeatedly, ten times or more. The J gene is TRBJ1-4, the V gene TRBV15, with D perhaps TRBD1 (6 bases). This CDR3 comprises 14 residues. Germline CDR1 is LNHNV and CDR2 is YYDKDF (reference sequence). Trimming pared 0 bases from V and 6 bases from J, leaving 8 bases between. CDR3 nucleotides: TGTGCCACCAGCAGAGAAGGGGGAGATGAAAAACTGTTTTTT. Encoded protein: CATSREGGDEKLFF.

Many counts were recorded for this clonotype. V usage is TRBV19 and J usage is TRBJ1-6; D gene uncertain. The germline gives CDR1 LNHDA, CDR2 SQIVND (reference sequence). Deletions cut 8 bases from V and 10 bases from J, with 18 bases between. The CDR3 has 14 residues. The DNA for the CDR3 is TGTGCCAGTCGAATCCCTCTGGCCGACTCACCCCTCCACTTT. Protein sequence: CASRIPLADSPLHF.

This clonotype occurred many times. The chain has TRBV2 and TRBJ1-1, with TRBD1 as a possible D gene (5 bases). The ends were cut back, 4 bases at V and 1 base at J, with 13 bases in the middle. Germline CDR1 and CDR2: SNHLY and FYNNEI. The CDR3 spans 15 residues. In nucleotides, the CDR3 is TGTGCCAGCAGTGCGACCGGGGCACCGAACACTGAAGCTTTCTTT. Its translation is CASSATGAPNTEAFF. The entire variable domain, with the rest obtained from reference TRBV2 and TRBJ1-1, is as follows: EPEVTQTPSHQVTQMGQEVILRCVPISNHLYFYWYRQILGQKVEFLVSFYNNEISEKSEIFDDQFSVERPDGSNFTLKIRSTKLEDSAMYFCASSATGAPNTEAFFGQGTRLTVV.

The chain recombines TRBV2 with TRBJ1-1, with D hard to call. Trimming shortened V by 0 bases and J by 1 base, and 9 bases separated the two germline ends. The CDR3 runs 15 residues. The germline V gene encodes CDR1 SNHLY and CDR2 FYNNEI. The DNA for the CDR3 is TGTGCCAGCAGTGAAGCTGGGCGGCGGAACACTGAAGCTTTCTTT. Protein product: CASSEAGRRNTEAFF.

This rearrangement joins TRBV9 to TRBJ1-2; 9 bases agree with TRBD1. Germline V CDR1 and CDR2: SGDLS, YYNGEE. The junction had 4 bases not matched to a gene; V was cut back by 3 bases and J by 1 base. The CDR3 extends over 15 amino acids. The CDR3 reads CASSETGGNNYGYTF. CDR3 sequence (DNA): TGTGCCAGCAGCGAGACAGGGGGAAATAACTATGGCTACACCTTC.

This clonotype was counted at least ten times. This sequence joins TRBV2 and TRBJ2-7; 7 bases are shared with TRBD1. Germline values: CDR1 SNHLY, CDR2 FYNNEI. The CDR3 consists of 14 residues. The ends lost 9 bases at V and 3 bases at J; junction bases unmatched: 11. CDR3 amino acids: CASGLGTGDYEQYF. CDR3 DNA sequence: TGTGCCAGTGGTCTCGGCACAGGGGACTACGAGCAGTACTTC.

Ten or more counts support this clonotype. This sequence joins TRBV29-1 and TRBJ1-4; D is unclear. The CDR3 is 13 amino acids. Deletions cut 7 bases from V and 4 bases from J, with 13 bases between. The germline CDR1 and CDR2 sequences are SQVTM and ANQGSEA. The CDR3 loop is CSASDKFNEKLFF. The CDR3 nucleotides read TGCAGCGCCTCCGACAAATTTAATGAAAAACTGTTTTTT.